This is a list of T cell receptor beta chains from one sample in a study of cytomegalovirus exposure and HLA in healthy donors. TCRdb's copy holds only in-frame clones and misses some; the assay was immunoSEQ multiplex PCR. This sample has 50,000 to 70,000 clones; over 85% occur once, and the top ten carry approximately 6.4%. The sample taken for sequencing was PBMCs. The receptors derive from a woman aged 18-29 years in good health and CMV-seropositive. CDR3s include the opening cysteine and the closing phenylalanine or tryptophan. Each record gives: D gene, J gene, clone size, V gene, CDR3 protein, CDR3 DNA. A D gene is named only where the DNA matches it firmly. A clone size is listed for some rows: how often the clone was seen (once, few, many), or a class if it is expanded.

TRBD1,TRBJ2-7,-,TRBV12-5,CASGLAGTGDEQYF,TGTGCTAGTGGTTTGGCCGGGACAGGCGACGAGCAGTACTTC
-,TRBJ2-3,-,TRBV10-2,CASSEEGSGTDTQYF,TGCGCCAGCAGTGAGGAGGGATCGGGCACAGATACGCAGTATTTT
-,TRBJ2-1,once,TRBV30,CAWKTRWGYNEQFF,TGTGCCTGGAAAACTAGATGGGGATACAATGAGCAGTTCTTC
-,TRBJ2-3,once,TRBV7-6,CASSSLTDTQYF,TGTGCCAGCAGCTCCCTCACAGATACGCAGTATTTT
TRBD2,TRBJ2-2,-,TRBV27,CASSLGALSGRAGELFF,TGTGCCAGCAGTCTTGGGGCCTTGAGCGGGAGAGCCGGGGAGCTGTTTTTT
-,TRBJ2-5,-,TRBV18,CASSPPTRAETQYF,TGTGCCAGCTCACCACCTACCCGAGCGGAGACCCAGTACTTC
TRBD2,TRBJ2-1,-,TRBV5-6,CASSLSSWGLAGKNEQFF,TGTGCCAGCAGCTTGTCCTCGTGGGGACTAGCGGGGAAGAATGAGCAGTTCTTC
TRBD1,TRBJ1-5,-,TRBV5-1,CASSLDGTGDQPQHF,TGCGCCAGCAGCTTGGACGGGACAGGGGATCAGCCCCAGCATTTT
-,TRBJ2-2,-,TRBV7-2,CASSRLGELFF,TGTGCCAGCAGCCGTTTAGGGGAGCTGTTTTTT
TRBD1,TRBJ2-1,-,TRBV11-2,CASSVDRGGREQFF,TGTGCCAGCAGCGTTGACAGGGGAGGACGTGAGCAGTTCTTC
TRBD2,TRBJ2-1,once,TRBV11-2,CASSLEISGRGEQFF,TGTGCCAGCAGCTTGGAAATTAGCGGGAGAGGTGAGCAGTTCTTC
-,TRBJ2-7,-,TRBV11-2,CASGVESGYEQYF,TGTGCCAGCGGAGTTGAAAGCGGCTACGAGCAGTACTTC
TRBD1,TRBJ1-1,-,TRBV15,CATSRDRGMNTEAFF,TGTGCCACCAGCAGGGACAGGGGCATGAACACTGAAGCTTTCTTT
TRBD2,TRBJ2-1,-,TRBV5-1,CASSTGTSGRRDEQFF,TGCGCCAGCAGCACCGGGACTAGCGGGAGGAGGGATGAGCAGTTCTTC
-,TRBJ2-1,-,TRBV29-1,CSVPAGVGYNEQFF,TGCAGCGTCCCTGCCGGGGTGGGGTACAATGAGCAGTTCTTC